Presented here are 32 T cell receptor beta chains from one specimen sequenced in a study of shared clonotypes between healthy human individuals. Using immunoSEQ multiplex PCR, the repertoire was profiled, and TCRdb retains in-frame clones only, with some absent. The data hold roughly 1,500,000 clones, with approximately 98.5% observed a single time. The material sequenced was naive CD4+ T cells sorted from blood. Indicated subset: CD45RA+ positively selected. These receptors were collected from a man aged 25 to 40 in good health.

This clone was recorded only once. The chain couples TRBV21-1 to TRBJ2-1. TRBV21-1 counts as a pseudogene. The CDR3 totals 14 residues. CDR3 bases: TGTGCCAGCAGCAAGCACAGACTCTACAATGAGCAGTTCTTC. It yields the protein CASSKHRLYNEQFF.

This clone was recorded only once. The chain recombines TRBV5-1 with TRBJ1-1; D gene unclear. V was cut by 1 base and J by 4 bases, with 14 bases left in between. The CDR3 runs 15 residues. Per germline, CDR1 SGHRS and CDR2 YFSETQ. CDR3 nucleotide sequence: TGCGCCAGCAGCTTGAGTACCCCGGCGGGCACTGAAGCTTTCTTT. It translates to CASSLSTPAGTEAFF.

This chain links TRBV6-5 with TRBJ1-1; 8 bases map to TRBD1. V was pared by 2 bases and J by 9 bases, with 5 bases of the junction left unmatched. Germline CDR1 MNHEY, CDR2 SVGAGI. This CDR3 is built from 13 residues. The DNA for the CDR3 is TGTGCCAGCAGTTACGCTCGGACAGGGCAAGCTTTCTTT. It encodes CASSYARTGQAFF.

The CDR3 DNA is TGTGCCAGCAGCATGGGACTCCGAAATGAGCAGTTCTTC. Protein product: CASSMGLRNEQFF. The gene calls are TRBV7-9 and TRBJ2-1, with TRBD2 as a possible D gene (6 bases). CDR1 is SEHNR, CDR2 FQNEAQ, per germline (reference sequence). Between the trimmed V and J ends, which lost 5 bases and 7 bases, there was a span of 12 bases. The CDR3 is 13 residues long. Variable domain in full (rest from reference TRBV7-9 and TRBJ2-1): DTGVSQNPRHKITKRGQNVTFRCDPISEHNRLYWYRQTLGQGPEFLTYFQNEAQLEKSRLLSDRFSAERPKGSFSTLEIQRTEQGDSAMYLCASSMGLRNEQFFGPGTRLTVL.

This chain joins TRBV15 and TRBJ2-1; D uncertain. CDR1 is LNHNV, CDR2 YYDKDF, per germline (reference sequence). The CDR3 is 12 residues long. V gave up 0 bases and J gave up 12 bases, with 9 bases separating them. For the CDR3, the DNA is TGTGCCACCAGCAGAGATTGGGCGGCGCAGTTCTTC. This gives the protein CATSRDWAAQFF.

The V and J genes are TRBV5-1 and TRBJ1-5; D is ambiguous. With 4 bases removed from V and 0 bases from J, the gap between germline ends came to 14 bases. Germline-derived CDR1 and CDR2 are SGHRS and YFSETQ. The CDR3 totals 16 residues. The CDR3 nucleotides are TGCGCCAGCAGCGTCTTTCCGCAGGATAGCAATCAGCCCCAGCATTTT. The encoded protein is CASSVFPQDSNQPQHF.

J is TRBJ2-7 and V is TRBV18, with D perhaps matching TRBD1 (5 bases). This CDR3 is 15 amino acids long. CDR1 is KGHSH, CDR2 LQKENI, per germline. The V end lost 0 bases, the J end lost 2 bases, and 11 bases lay between the germline ends. CDR3 sequence: CASSPPPRTTYEQYF. In DNA form, the CDR3 reads TGTGCCAGCTCACCACCCCCCCGGACAACCTACGAGCAGTACTTC.

This clone was observed once. The J gene is TRBJ2-1, the V gene TRBV30; 10 bases align to TRBD1. Unmatched junction bases numbered 1, after V lost 0 bases and J lost 8 bases. This CDR3 has 13 amino acids. Germline loops: CDR1 GTSNPN, CDR2 SVGIG (reference sequence). CDR3 DNA: TGTGCCTGGAGTGTGGACAGGGGGGATGAGCAGTTCTTC. It encodes CAWSVDRGDEQFF.

This chain uses TRBV6-1 with TRBJ2-7; 10 nucleotides agree with TRBD1. V lost 1 base to trimming and J lost 7 bases; unmatched junction nucleotides: 10. This CDR3 spans 16 amino acids. The germline V gene has CDR1 MNHNS and CDR2 SASEGT. CDR3: CASSEEWRQGASEQYF. CDR3 DNA: TGTGCCAGCAGTGAAGAGTGGAGACAGGGGGCGTCGGAGCAGTACTTC.

The V and J genes are TRBV30 and TRBJ2-3; unclear D gene. The CDR3 extends over 17 amino acids. Between the trimmed V and J ends, which lost 0 bases and 4 bases, there was a span of 20 bases. From germline, CDR1 is GTSNPN and CDR2 SVGIG (reference sequence). The CDR3 DNA follows: TGTGCCTGGAGTGTAATGACGCAATCCCGGTCGGCAGATACGCAGTATTTT. This codes for CAWSVMTQSRSADTQYF.

The chain uses TRBV4-3 and TRBJ1-2; D unclear. From germline, CDR1 is LGHNA and CDR2 YSLEER. V lost 0 bases to trimming and J lost 2 bases, with 7 bases between them. This CDR3 is built from 14 residues. The CDR3 loop is CASSQDPQNYGYTF. The CDR3 DNA reads as TGCGCCAGCAGCCAAGATCCACAGAACTATGGCTACACCTTC.

The chain is built from TRBV10-1 and TRBJ2-1, with 7 bases lining up with TRBD1. Germline V gene lookup returns CDR1 WNHNN and CDR2 SYGVQD (reference sequence). This CDR3 is 16 amino acids long. The junction had 6 bases not matched to a gene; V was cut back by 1 base and J by 3 bases. CDR3 sequence reads: CASSELIGDSYNEQFF. Here the CDR3 DNA reads TGCGCCAGCAGTGAGTTAATTGGGGACAGCTACAATGAGCAGTTCTTC.

The chain recombines TRBV29-1 with TRBJ2-4, with D tentatively TRBD1 or TRBD2 (5 bases each). The length of the CDR3 is 13 residues. Germline-derived CDR1 and CDR2 are SQVTM and ANQGSEA. Trimming removed 6 bases at V and 9 bases at J, with 18 bases between. The CDR3 here is CSVVEKLGGIQYF. CDR3 in DNA: TGCAGCGTCGTAGAAAAACTTGGGGGCATTCAGTACTTC.

The J gene is TRBJ2-7, the V gene TRBV7-9, with D tentatively TRBD1 or TRBD2 (5 bases each). Germline lookup yields CDR1 SEHNR and CDR2 FQNEAQ (reference sequence). The CDR3 sequence is 14 residues long. Trimming removed 5 bases from V and 6 bases from J, with 17 bases in between. The CDR3 bases are TGTGCCAGCAGCAAAGGGACCGGTAGTGCCGAGCAGTACTTC. Amino acids: CASSKGTGSAEQYF. Using reference TRBV7-9 and TRBJ2-7 for the parts outside the CDR3, the full variable domain is DTGVSQNPRHKITKRGQNVTFRCDPISEHNRLYWYRQTLGQGPEFLTYFQNEAQLEKSRLLSDRFSAERPKGSFSTLEIQRTEQGDSAMYLCASSKGTGSAEQYFGPGTRLTVT.

The chain links TRBV19 to TRBJ1-1; D uncertain. The germline V gene has CDR1 LNHDA and CDR2 SQIVND (reference sequence). Deletions cut 7 bases from V and 0 bases from J, with 21 bases between. CDR3 length: 17 residues. The CDR3 is CASTPGHGRFMNTEAFF. Here the CDR3 DNA reads TGTGCCAGTACCCCGGGTCACGGACGATTTATGAACACTGAAGCTTTCTTT.

The chain is built from TRBV6-5 and TRBJ2-2; TRBD2 matches at 9 bases. V dropped 7 bases and J dropped 4; count of bases not matched to a gene: 7. Germline CDR1 is MNHEY and CDR2 is SVGAGI. This CDR3 has 15 amino acids. Here the CDR3 reads CASNPGLASTGELFF. The DNA of the CDR3 is TGTGCCAGCAATCCAGGACTAGCGAGCACCGGGGAGCTGTTTTTT.

The V call is TRBV27, the J call TRBJ2-2; 7 bases are shared with TRBD1. The CDR3 is 16 amino acids. Trimming removed 2 bases from V and 1 base from J; junction bases left unmatched: 4. Germline V gives CDR1 MNHEY, CDR2 SMNVEV (reference sequence). The CDR3 region has the DNA TGTGCCAGCAGTTTAATTCCAGGGGGGAACACCGGGGAGCTGTTTTTT. Its translation is CASSLIPGGNTGELFF.

The chain uses TRBV11-2 and TRBJ2-5, with 10 bases that match TRBD1. From germline, CDR1 is SGHAT and CDR2 FQNNGV. The length of the CDR3 is 15 residues. The trim removed 5 bases at V and 4 bases at J, leaving 7 bases unmatched. CDR3: CASSPGQGTPETQYF. CDR3 sequence (DNA): TGTGCCAGCAGCCCGGGACAGGGGACACCAGAGACCCAGTACTTC.

The V call is TRBV18, the J call TRBJ2-7; a possible D gene is TRBD2 (6 bases). This CDR3 region has 15 residues. Germline loops: CDR1 KGHSH, CDR2 LQKENI. V lost 0 bases to trimming and J lost 0 bases, with 9 bases between them. CDR3 nucleotide sequence: TGTGCCAGCTCACCACCGGGGGGTTCCTCCTACGAGCAGTACTTC. Protein product: CASSPPGGSSYEQYF.

Concerning this clone itself: Other nucleotide sequences in the sample specify the same CDR3. The J gene is TRBJ2-7, the V gene TRBV7-6; TRBD2 matches at 11 bases. This CDR3 has 14 residues. Germline V gives CDR1 SGHVS, CDR2 FNYEAQ. The trim removed 5 bases at V and 4 bases at J, leaving 4 bases unmatched. The CDR3 spells CASSLTSGSYEQYF. The CDR3 DNA reads as TGTGCCAGCAGCCTAACTAGCGGGAGTTACGAGCAGTACTTC.

The V and J genes are TRBV7-2 and TRBJ2-6; tentative D call: TRBD1 (6 bases). The germline gives CDR1 SGHTA, CDR2 FQGNSA. Trimming took off 6 bases at V and 2 bases at J, with 14 bases between the two ends. The CDR3 length is 16 residues. The CDR3 sequence is CASRRTVPTGANVLTF. For the CDR3, the DNA is TGTGCCAGCAGGAGGACAGTTCCTACTGGGGCCAACGTCCTGACTTTC.

Remarks on this clone: The junction departs from germline at one end; a sequencing error may be responsible. This chain joins TRBV7-7 and TRBJ2-1; TRBD1 matches 8 bases. Germline CDR1 SSHAT, CDR2 FNYEAQ (reference sequence). The CDR3 consists of 15 residues. In DNA, the CDR3 is TGTGCTAGCAGCACGGACAGGGTGAACTACAATGAGCAGTTCTTC. It is translated as CASSTDRVNYNEQFF.

Written as DNA, the CDR3 is TGTGCCAGCAGCTTGCTAGCGGGAGCGACCTACAATGAGCAGTTCTTC. Its protein is CASSLLAGATYNEQFF. The V call is TRBV11-1, the J call TRBJ2-1; 10 bases agree with TRBD2. The CDR3 has 16 amino acids. J lost 2 bases, V lost 3 bases, and 4 bases had no gene match. CDR1 is SGHAT and CDR2 is FQDESV in the germline V gene (reference sequence). The full variable domain, its missing parts supplied by reference TRBV11-1 and TRBJ2-1, is EAEVAQSPRYKITEKSQAVAFWCDPISGHATLYWYRQILGQGPELLVQFQDESVVDDSQLPKDRFSAERLKGVDSTLKIQPAELGDSAMYLCASSLLAGATYNEQFFGPGTRLTVL.

V gene TRBV28 combines with J gene TRBJ1-1; D possibly corresponds to TRBD1 (5 bases). The CDR3 loop spans 18 amino acids. CDR1 is MDHEN, CDR2 SYDVKM, per germline. V was pared by 5 bases and J by 0 bases, with 22 bases between. CDR3 loop: CASSPRTWGKVMNTEAFF. In nucleotides, the CDR3 is TGTGCCAGCAGTCCTAGGACGTGGGGGAAAGTCATGAACACTGAAGCTTTCTTT. Based on the CDR3 plus reference TRBV28 and TRBJ1-1, the full variable domain is DVKVTQSSRYLVKRTGEKVFLECVQDMDHENMFWYRQDPGLGLRLIYFSYDVKMKEKGDIPEGYSVSREKKERFSLILESASTNQTSMYLCASSPRTWGKVMNTEAFFGQGTRLTVV.

The rearrangement joins TRBV7-9 to TRBJ2-4; a weak D match, TRBD1 (5 bases). The CDR3 totals 15 residues. Germline lookup yields CDR1 SEHNR and CDR2 FQNEAQ (reference sequence). The V end was cut by 5 bases, the J end by 1 base, with 12 bases between. CDR3 nucleotides: TGTGCCAGCAGCCCAGGAAGGGGTGCCAAAAACATTCAGTACTTC. Protein product: CASSPGRGAKNIQYF.

The rearrangement uses TRBV4-3 and TRBJ2-1; 11 bases are a match to TRBD2. There are 15 residues in the CDR3. Germline CDR1 LGHNA, CDR2 YSLEER. V trimming: 0 bases; J trimming: 9 bases; junction bases outside the gene matches: 4. CDR3 in amino acids: CASSQEGLAVSEQFF. CDR3 coding DNA: TGCGCCAGCAGCCAAGAGGGACTAGCGGTGAGTGAGCAGTTCTTC.

The count of this clone is one. This sequence joins TRBV5-6 and TRBJ2-3; 10 bases fit TRBD1. This CDR3 comprises 17 residues. CDR1 and CDR2 (germline): SGHDT, YYEEEE. Trimming at V came to 2 bases and at J to 6 bases, leaving 12 bases not matched to a gene. The CDR3 is CASSFDAGTGVRDTQYF. The CDR3, as DNA: TGTGCCAGCAGCTTCGATGCCGGGACAGGGGTTAGGGATACGCAGTATTTT.

The rearrangement joins TRBV7-3 to TRBJ2-1, with 7 nucleotides matching TRBD1. The CDR3 loop spans 16 amino acids. CDR1 and CDR2 from the germline V gene are SGHTA and FQGTGA. V lost 5 bases and J lost 5; bases outside the gene matches: 12. The CDR3 loop is CASSLAVGQAHNEQFF. The CDR3 region has the DNA TGTGCCAGCAGCCTTGCCGTAGGACAGGCTCACAATGAGCAGTTCTTC. The complete variable domain, with remaining parts taken from reference TRBV7-3 and TRBJ2-1, reads GAGVSQTPSNKVTEKGKYVELRCDPISGHTALYWYRQSLGQGPEFLIYFQGTGAADDSGLPNDRFFAVRPEGSVSTLKIQRTERGDSAVYLCASSLAVGQAHNEQFFGPGTRLTVL.

This chain connects TRBV5-6 to TRBJ1-5; D gene uncertain. Germline V lookup: CDR1 SGHDT, CDR2 YYEEEE. V shed 0 bases and J shed 3 bases, with 10 bases lying between them. CDR3 length: 15 amino acids. The CDR3 DNA reads as TGTGCCAGCAGCTTGGGAGGGATCTACAATCAGCCCCAGCATTTT. It codes for CASSLGGIYNQPQHF. Full variable domain (outside the CDR3, taken from reference TRBV5-6 and TRBJ1-5): DAGVTQSPTHLIKTRGQQVTLRCSPKSGHDTVSWYQQALGQGPQFIFQYYEEEERQRGNFPDRFSGHQFPNYSSELNVNALLLGDSALYLCASSLGGIYNQPQHFGDGTRLSIL.

The gene calls are TRBV29-1 and TRBJ2-3; TRBD1 agrees at 7 bases. With V trimmed by 6 bases and J by 0 bases, 15 bases remained unmatched. The germline gives CDR1 SQVTM, CDR2 ANQGSEA. CDR3 length: 17 residues. The CDR3 bases are TGCAGCGTGGCCCTCCTGACAGGGTATGATAGCACAGATACGCAGTATTTT. This gives the protein CSVALLTGYDSTDTQYF.

The chain couples TRBV29-1 to TRBJ2-7; no definite D call. Trimming took off 6 bases at V and 2 bases at J, with 11 bases between the two ends. The CDR3 loop spans 12 amino acids. The germline V gene has CDR1 SQVTM and CDR2 ANQGSEA. The CDR3 region has the DNA TGCAGCGTGGCATGGGCTGCCTACGAGCAGTACTTC. Translating gives CSVAWAAYEQYF.

The V call is TRBV2, the J call TRBJ2-4, with a tentative D call TRBD1 (6 bases). CDR1 and CDR2 (germline): SNHLY, FYNNEI. This CDR3 region has 16 residues. Trimming stripped 3 bases from V and 4 bases from J, with 16 bases between. CDR3 coding DNA: TGTGCCAGCAGTGAGAGGTCAGGGGCTAAGAAAAACATTCAGTACTTC. Residues: CASSERSGAKKNIQYF.